The 31 T cell receptor beta chains presented below share a single source sample, sequenced in a study of shared clonotypes between healthy human individuals. Sequencing used immunoSEQ multiplex PCR; TCRdb keeps in-frame clones, though not all of them. The sample carries approximately 2.3 million clones, approximately 93% recorded once. Specimen: naive CD4+ T cells from PBMCs. The subset here: CD45RA+ positively selected. The receptors come from a man aged 18-30 years in good health. Some clones in this sample may be carry-over from other donors' samples.

This sequence joins TRBV18 and TRBJ1-5; a possible D gene is TRBD1 (6 bases). This CDR3 contains 16 residues. The germline gives CDR1 KGHSH, CDR2 LQKENI. Trimming stripped 4 bases from V and 6 bases from J, with 19 bases between. In DNA form, the CDR3 reads TGTGCCAGCTCACTAACCGGGACCAGGGGTGGTCAGCCCCAGCATTTT. This gives the protein CASSLTGTRGGQPQHF.

In this sample, this clone turned up once. Other DNA sequences in this sample translate to the same CDR3. This rearrangement joins TRBV18 to TRBJ2-1, with TRBD2 identical over 11 bases. V lost 3 bases, J lost 3 bases, and 4 bases stayed unmatched. The CDR3 spans 16 residues. In germline, CDR1 is KGHSH, CDR2 LQKENI. This chain's CDR3 is CASSPLTSGSYNEQFF. The CDR3, as DNA: TGTGCCAGCTCACCTCTAACTAGCGGGAGCTACAATGAGCAGTTCTTC.

This chain uses TRBV5-4 with TRBJ2-3; TRBD1 agrees at 12 bases. CDR1 SGHNT and CDR2 YYREEE come from the germline V gene (reference sequence). CDR3 length equals 17 residues. Germline trimming cut 4 bases from V and 5 bases from J; bases unmatched to any gene: 11. CDR3 nucleotides: TGTGCCAGCAGCCTACCGGCTGGGACAGGGGGCAAAGATACGCAGTATTTT. Encoded protein: CASSLPAGTGGKDTQYF.

The rearrangement uses TRBV5-1 and TRBJ2-5; 7 positions match TRBD1. Germline assignment: CDR1 SGHRS and CDR2 YFSETQ. Trimming at V came to 4 bases and at J to 5 bases, leaving 14 bases not matched to a gene. The CDR3 loop spans 16 amino acids. The CDR3 sequence is CASSPPGQSRLETQYF. The DNA for the CDR3 is TGCGCCAGCAGCCCACCGGGACAGAGCCGATTGGAGACCCAGTACTTC.

The chain joins TRBV15 to TRBJ1-3; possibly TRBD1 for D (5 bases). The V end was cut by 1 base, the J end by 6 bases, with 13 bases between. The CDR3 length is 15 residues. Germline loops: CDR1 LNHNV, CDR2 YYDKDF (reference sequence). Here the CDR3 reads CATSRGGAYENTIYF. The CDR3 DNA is TGTGCCACCAGCAGAGGAGGGGCTTATGAAAACACCATATATTTT.

Worth noting for this clone: The junction shows a germline mismatch at one end, possibly a read error. The chain uses TRBV29-1 and TRBJ2-2; 11 positions match TRBD1. The CDR3 contains 16 residues. CDR1 is SQVTM and CDR2 is ANQGSEA in the germline V gene. The CDR3 DNA reads as TGCAGCGTCTACGGGACAGGGGGTTCGAAAACCGGGGAGCTGTTTTTT. It specifies CSVYGTGGSKTGELFF.

The chain carries TRBV7-9 and TRBJ2-3; TRBD2 agrees at 16 bases. Germline V gene sequence: CDR1 SEHNR, CDR2 FQNEAQ (reference sequence). Trimming took 5 bases from V and 6 from J; bases not matched to a gene: 5. This CDR3 comprises 16 residues. In nucleotides, the CDR3 is TGTGCCAGCAGCCCGGGGACTAGCGGGGGGGCCGATACGCAGTATTTT. Its protein is CASSPGTSGGADTQYF. Filled out from reference TRBV7-9 and TRBJ2-3, the complete variable domain reads DTGVSQNPRHKITKRGQNVTFRCDPISEHNRLYWYRQTLGQGPEFLTYFQNEAQLEKSRLLSDRFSAERPKGSFSTLEIQRTEQGDSAMYLCASSPGTSGGADTQYFGPGTRLTVL.

Of note for this clone: At the DNA level, this CDR3 is encoded by other sequences in the same sample as well. CDR3 amino acids: CASRTDMNTEAFF. Written as DNA, the CDR3 is TGTGCCAGCAGGACAGATATGAACACTGAAGCTTTCTTT. V and J are TRBV2 and TRBJ1-1; possibly TRBD1 for D (5 bases). CDR1 is SNHLY and CDR2 is FYNNEI in the germline V gene. Deletions cut 6 bases from V and 0 bases from J, with 8 bases between. The CDR3 runs to 13 residues.

The chain couples TRBV5-4 to TRBJ1-3, with unresolved D. Germline V lookup: CDR1 SGHNT, CDR2 YYREEE (reference sequence). V lost 4 bases to trimming and J lost 0 bases, with 5 bases between them. CDR3 size: 13 residues. The DNA of the CDR3 is TGTGCCAGCAGCCCGAACTCTGGAAACACCATATATTTT. Amino acid sequence: CASSPNSGNTIYF. The full variable domain, its missing parts supplied by reference TRBV5-4 and TRBJ1-3, is ETGVTQSPTHLIKTRGQQVTLRCSSQSGHNTVSWYQQALGQGPQFIFQYYREEENGRGNFPPRFSGLQFPNYSSELNVNALELDDSALYLCASSPNSGNTIYFGEGSWLTVV.

For this clone: Distinct nucleotide sequences in the sample also encode this CDR3. The chain joins TRBV4-1 to TRBJ1-2; 8 nucleotides align to TRBD1. Germline values: CDR1 MGHRA, CDR2 YSYEKL. V lost 0 bases, J lost 7 bases, and 7 bases stayed unmatched. CDR3 size: 15 residues. The CDR3 nucleotides read TGCGCCAGCAGCCAAGACAGGGGGCAAACGGGTGGCTACACCTTC. Amino acid sequence: CASSQDRGQTGGYTF.

The genes are TRBV4-3 and TRBJ1-3; D uncertain. Per germline, CDR1 LGHNA and CDR2 YSLEER. The CDR3 covers 17 residues. The V end was cut by 1 base, the J end by 1 base, with 14 bases between. As DNA, the CDR3 is TGCGCCAGCAGCCAAGCGGTGCTGGCATCTTCTGGAAACACCATATATTTT. Encoded protein: CASSQAVLASSGNTIYF.

This clone is a singleton in its sample. The V and J genes are TRBV18 and TRBJ1-1; D ambiguous. Germline V gene data show CDR1 as KGHSH and CDR2 as LQKENI. The length of the CDR3 is 14 residues. Trimming left V 2 bases short and J 5 bases short, with 12 bases between. The CDR3 DNA is TGTGCCAGCTCACCATTGGGCGTTCGTACTGAAGCTTTCTTT. Amino acid sequence: CASSPLGVRTEAFF. The full variable domain, its missing parts supplied by reference TRBV18 and TRBJ1-1, is NAGVMQNPRHLVRRRGQEARLRCSPMKGHSHVYWYRQLPEEGLKFMVYLQKENIIDESGMPKERFSAEFPKEGPSILRIQQVVRGDSAAYFCASSPLGVRTEAFFGQGTRLTVV.

The chain has TRBV28 and TRBJ2-7; D possibly corresponds to TRBD2 (5 bases). The V end was cut by 6 bases, the J end by 6 bases, with 21 bases between. CDR3 size: 15 residues. Germline CDR1 reads MDHEN; CDR2 reads SYDVKM. The CDR3 DNA reads as TGTGCCAGCAGCTGGGCTTGGGCTAGCCCTCTCGAGCAGTACTTC. It is translated as CASSWAWASPLEQYF.

This chain connects TRBV6-5 to TRBJ1-1, with TRBD1 as a possible D gene (5 bases). Germline V lookup: CDR1 MNHEY, CDR2 SVGAGI. V shed 5 bases and J shed 3 bases, with 7 bases lying between them. The CDR3 extends over 12 amino acids. The CDR3 protein is CASSRQHTEAFF. For the CDR3, the DNA is TGTGCCAGCAGTAGACAGCACACTGAAGCTTTCTTT.

Comments on this clone: Other DNA sequences in this sample translate to the same CDR3. The chain employs TRBV18 and TRBJ2-7; D possibly corresponds to TRBD2 (6 bases). V was cut by 6 bases and J by 0 bases, with 9 bases left in between. The CDR3 has 13 residues. From germline, CDR1 is KGHSH and CDR2 LQKENI. The CDR3 protein is CASSGTLSYEQYF. CDR3 DNA: TGTGCCAGCTCCGGGACTCTCTCCTACGAGCAGTACTTC.

The chain has TRBV10-3 and TRBJ2-4; D unresolved. Germline V gene lookup returns CDR1 ENHRY and CDR2 SYGVKD. The CDR3 sequence is 14 residues long. The ends were cut back, 2 bases at V and 3 bases at J, with 8 bases in the middle. For the CDR3, the DNA is TGTGCCATCAGTGAGGGTGGGGTCAAAAACATTCAGTACTTC. Its protein product is CAISEGGVKNIQYF.

V gene TRBV5-1 combines with J gene TRBJ2-1; 15 bases align to TRBD2. CDR1 and CDR2 from the germline V gene are SGHRS and YFSETQ. The junction had 3 bases not matched to a gene; V was cut back by 2 bases and J by 0 bases. The CDR3 totals 18 residues. The CDR3 region has the DNA TGCGCCAGCAGCTTCGGGACTAGCGGGAGGTACTCCTACAATGAGCAGTTCTTC. Translation gives CASSFGTSGRYSYNEQFF.

The V call is TRBV6-6, the J call TRBJ2-7; TRBD2 aligns across 10 bases. Germline V gene data show CDR1 as MNHNY and CDR2 as SVGAGI (reference sequence). With V trimmed by 7 bases and J by 1 base, 7 bases remained unmatched. The CDR3 spans 15 residues. The CDR3 bases are TGTGCCAGCAAGTCTCTAGCGGGAGAATCCTACGAGCAGTACTTC. Translation gives CASKSLAGESYEQYF.

The rearrangement links TRBV21-1 to TRBJ1-5. TRBV21-1 is shown as a pseudogene. The CDR3 is 14 amino acids. CDR3 sequence (DNA): TGTGCCAGCAGCAAAGAGAGGTTCGACGGGGCCCAGCATTTT. Translating it yields CASSKERFDGAQHF.

CDR3 protein: CAWSVFSTSRGYTF. The CDR3 nucleotides read TGTGCCTGGAGTGTATTTAGCACATCCCGGGGCTACACCTTC. The gene calls are TRBV30 and TRBJ1-2; D ambiguous. Germline values: CDR1 GTSNPN, CDR2 SVGIG (reference sequence). With 0 bases removed from V and 8 bases from J, the gap between germline ends came to 16 bases. This CDR3 is built from 14 residues.

Comments on this clone: Other DNA sequences in this sample translate to the same CDR3. This chain uses TRBV7-6 with TRBJ2-7; 9 nucleotides line up with TRBD2. This CDR3 comprises 14 residues. Germline V gives CDR1 SGHVS, CDR2 FNYEAQ. Germline trimming cut 5 bases from V and 1 base from J; bases unmatched to any gene: 3. CDR3 nucleotide sequence: TGTGCCAGCAGCCGAACTAGCGGGTCCTACGAGCAGTACTTC. This encodes CASSRTSGSYEQYF.

The rearrangement uses TRBV6-5 and TRBJ1-1; possibly TRBD1 for D (5 bases). V was pared by 2 bases and J by 5 bases, with 15 bases between. Germline values: CDR1 MNHEY, CDR2 SVGAGI. The CDR3 runs 15 residues. In DNA, the CDR3 is TGTGCCAGCAGTTACATCTTGGGGGGTGGTACTGAAGCTTTCTTT. It yields the protein CASSYILGGGTEAFF.

The rearrangement joins TRBV5-1 to TRBJ2-7; TRBD1 agrees at 11 bases. In germline, CDR1 is SGHRS, CDR2 YFSETQ. CDR3 length: 17 residues. V lost 4 bases to trimming and J lost 2 bases; unmatched junction nucleotides: 11. CDR3 DNA: TGCGCCAGCAGCGCGAGAATCCGGGACAGGGGGACCTACGAGCAGTACTTC. Its protein is CASSARIRDRGTYEQYF.

The DNA for the CDR3 is TGCGCCAGCAGCCCGGGACAACTTCGAGACACTGAAGCTTTCTTT. This encodes CASSPGQLRDTEAFF. V gene TRBV4-1 combines with J gene TRBJ1-1, with a weak D call TRBD1 (6 bases). CDR1 MGHRA and CDR2 YSYEKL come from the germline V gene. V lost 4 bases and J lost 3, with 15 bases in between. CDR3 size: 15 residues.

V gene TRBV18 combines with J gene TRBJ2-6; D gene ambiguous. The CDR3 is made up of 16 amino acids. CDR1 and CDR2 from the germline V gene are KGHSH and LQKENI. Trimming pared 3 bases from V and 2 bases from J, leaving 11 bases between. CDR3 in amino acids: CASSPPLKTGANVLTF. The CDR3 DNA is TGTGCCAGCTCACCCCCCTTGAAAACTGGGGCCAACGTCCTGACTTTC.

The chain couples TRBV2 to TRBJ2-3; no firm D call. V lost 7 bases, J lost 0 bases, and 11 bases lay in between. Germline-derived CDR1 and CDR2 are SNHLY and FYNNEI. The CDR3 is 14 residues long. The CDR3 loop is CASNSEASTDTQYF. In DNA, the CDR3 is TGTGCCAGCAACTCAGAAGCAAGCACAGATACGCAGTATTTT.

This clone was seen a few times. The same CDR3 is also encoded by other DNA sequences in this sample. V and J are TRBV18 and TRBJ1-5; no clear D. The V gene's germline CDR1 is KGHSH and CDR2 LQKENI. V was clipped by 3 bases and J by 0 bases, with 3 bases between them. The CDR3 runs to 13 residues. The DNA of the CDR3 is TGTGCCAGCTCACCGGATAGCAATCAGCCCCAGCATTTT. It codes for CASSPDSNQPQHF.

The chain recombines TRBV5-4 with TRBJ1-5; 7 positions agree with TRBD1. CDR3 length: 14 amino acids. Germline CDR1 is SGHNT and CDR2 is YYREEE (reference sequence). V gave up 2 bases and J gave up 5 bases; unmatched junction bases: 4. This chain's CDR3 is CASSLRGQDQPQHF. For the CDR3, the DNA is TGTGCCAGCAGCTTAAGGGGGCAAGATCAGCCCCAGCATTTT.

V is TRBV7-9 and J is TRBJ2-5, with TRBD2 as a possible D gene (6 bases). CDR1 and CDR2 (germline): SEHNR, FQNEAQ (reference sequence). The V end was cut by 4 bases, the J end by 1 base, with 25 bases between. This CDR3 spans 19 amino acids. The CDR3: CASSYLGRRDSKGQETQYF. In DNA, the CDR3 is TGTGCCAGCAGCTACCTGGGGCGCCGGGACTCGAAGGGCCAAGAGACCCAGTACTTC.

The V and J genes are TRBV7-9 and TRBJ2-7; no clear D gene. This CDR3 has 12 amino acids. Germline V lookup: CDR1 SEHNR, CDR2 FQNEAQ (reference sequence). Trimming removed 3 bases at V and 4 bases at J, with 7 bases between. The CDR3 bases are TGTGCCAGCAGCTTGATAGGGTACGAGCAGTACTTC. Residues: CASSLIGYEQYF.

The V and J genes are TRBV5-1 and TRBJ1-1; 8 nucleotides match TRBD1. CDR1 and CDR2 (germline): SGHRS, YFSETQ. With 1 base clipped from V and 7 bases from J, the junction kept 9 bases outside the gene matches. The CDR3 runs to 15 residues. CDR3 DNA sequence: TGCGCCAGCAGCTTGACCCCTACAGGGGGTGATGAAGCTTTCTTT. Encoded protein: CASSLTPTGGDEAFF.